This TCR beta chain appears in the sequencing data of a study of memory CD4+ T cells and cytomegalovirus serostatus. The wider study: This sample comes from healthy Belgian adults, several CMV seropositive, roughly 22 seronegative.

Per germline, CDR1 MDHEN and CDR2 SYDVKM. The CDR3 spans 13 residues. V lost 6 bases and J 0 bases, leaving 8 bases between the germline ends. Produced via immunoSEQ multiplex PCR; TCRdb's table is partial and in-frame only. Of just over 40,000 clones in the sample, roughly three quarters were seen once. Study-level results: CD4+ memory repertoires contained about 40% of the roughly 160 reported CMV TCRbeta sequences.

This clone was picked up one time. Antigen unknown. Single viable CD3+CD4+CD8-CD45RO+ cells were sorted as the memory CD4+ T cells. Serum IgG to CMV pp150, pp28, p38 and p52 defined serostatus. The material sequenced was memory CD4+ T cells from blood. The TCR originated in an adult in good health and CMV-seronegative. V usage is TRBV28 and J usage is TRBJ1-2; D uncertain. The CDR3 sequence: CASSTGSNYGYTF. The DNA of the CDR3 is TGTGCCAGCAGCACTGGGTCTAACTATGGCTACACCTTC.